Below are 10 T cell receptor beta chains sequenced from a single sample in a study of CD8+CD57+ T cells in acquired aplastic anemia. It was genomic DNA that served as the template for profiling TCR beta VDJ and CDR3. In TCRdb, the reads were re-called with MiXCR into one record per CDR3 protein. The table lists around 180,000 distinct CDR3 sequences, 55% to 75% of them singletons. The sequenced material came from sorted CD4+, CD8+, or CD8+CD57+ T cells (not recorded which) from PBMCs. These receptors were taken from a human donor in good health.

J is TRBJ2-5 and V is TRBV7-8, with TRBD2 identical over 7 bases. From germline, CDR1 is SGHVS and CDR2 FQNEAQ. There are 18 residues in the CDR3. V was pared by 4 bases and J by 1 base, with 15 bases of the junction left unmatched. DNA of the CDR3: TGTGCCAGCAGCTCGCGCCCCTTCGGGGCGGGGGTCCAAGAGACCCAGTACTTC. It specifies CASSSRPFGAGVQETQYF.

At least ten counts were recorded for this clonotype. The chain uses TRBV11-2 and TRBJ2-7; D not certain. Germline CDR1 and CDR2: SGHAT and FQNNGV. Trimming cost V 1 base and J 2 bases, with 9 bases left between them. This CDR3 has 14 residues. CDR3 DNA: TGTGCCAGCAGCTTAGTGGACGGAACCTACGAGCAGTACTTC. Protein product: CASSLVDGTYEQYF.

This clonotype came up many times. The gene calls are TRBV11-2 and TRBJ2-3; D might be TRBD1 or TRBD2, each matching 5 bases. Trimming took off 0 bases at V and 4 bases at J, with 11 bases between the two ends. In germline, CDR1 is SGHAT, CDR2 FQNNGV. The CDR3 loop spans 15 amino acids. DNA of the CDR3: TGTGCCAGCAGCTTAGAAACGCAGGGAGCAGATACGCAGTATTTT. This gives the protein CASSLETQGADTQYF.

This clonotype was observed once. The genes are TRBV7-9 and TRBJ2-7; D gene ambiguous. Germline assignment: CDR1 SEHNR and CDR2 FQNEAQ (reference sequence). CDR3 length: 12 residues. Deletions cut 4 bases from V and 6 bases from J, with 10 bases between. The CDR3, as DNA: TGTGCCAGCAGCTCCATGAGAAGCGAGCAGTACTTC. Amino acids: CASSSMRSEQYF. Supplemented by reference TRBV7-9 and TRBJ2-7, the full variable domain reads DTGVSQNPRHKITKRGQNVTFRCDPISEHNRLYWYRQTLGQGPEFLTYFQNEAQLEKSRLLSDRFSAERPKGSFSTLEIQRTEQGDSAMYLCASSSMRSEQYFGPGTRLTVT.

This clonotype was counted at least ten times. V and J are TRBV12-3 or TRBV12-4 and TRBJ2-5; a weak D match, TRBD1 (6 bases). The CDR3 is 13 amino acids. V lost 6 bases and J lost 3, with 11 bases in between. In DNA form, the CDR3 reads TGTGCCAGCAGCCCATACAGGGAAGAGACCCAGTACTTC. As protein: CASSPYREETQYF.

The chain is built from TRBV7-2 and TRBJ2-7, with D perhaps matching TRBD2 (5 bases). Germline loops: CDR1 SGHTA, CDR2 FQGNSA. The CDR3 runs to 15 residues. The V gene lost 3 bases and the J gene lost 0 bases, with 12 bases spanning the gap. CDR3: CASSFPGSSSYEQYF. The CDR3, as DNA: TGTGCCAGCAGCTTCCCGGGGTCGAGCTCCTACGAGCAGTACTTC.

V is TRBV20-1 and J is TRBJ2-7; 10 bases map to TRBD1. J was trimmed by 6 bases and V by 1 base; bases with no gene match: 9. Germline CDR1 reads DFQATT; CDR2 reads SNEGSKA (reference sequence). CDR3 length equals 15 residues. CDR3 region: CSARARDRGGSEQYF. In nucleotides, the CDR3 is TGCAGTGCTAGAGCCCGGGACAGGGGAGGAAGCGAGCAGTACTTC.

This clonotype was recorded a few times. Germline is not matched at one junction end, which may reflect a read error. This sequence joins TRBV7-7 and TRBJ2-7; D is possibly TRBD2 (5 bases). Germline CDR1 is SSHAT and CDR2 is FNYEAQ (reference sequence). There are 14 residues in the CDR3. CDR3 coding DNA: TGTGCTAGCAGCCTCGGGGTAGGGCTGGACGAGCAGTACTTC. As protein: CASSLGVGLDEQYF.

V gene TRBV9 combines with J gene TRBJ2-1; perhaps D is TRBD1 or TRBD2 (5 bases each). The CDR3 is 19 residues long. V lost 0 bases and J 4 bases, leaving 23 bases between the germline ends. CDR1 and CDR2 from the germline V gene are SGDLS and YYNGEE. The CDR3 DNA sequence: TGTGCCAGCAGCGTAGATCCCAGGCTTGGCAGTTGGGGGTACAATGAGCAGTTCTTC. It specifies CASSVDPRLGSWGYNEQFF.

The V call is TRBV5-1, the J call TRBJ1-1; weak D call: TRBD1 (5 bases). CDR1 SGHRS and CDR2 YFSETQ come from the germline V gene. CDR3 size: 15 residues. Trimming took off 5 bases at V and 0 bases at J, with 14 bases between the two ends. The CDR3 nucleotides read TGCGCCAGCAGGGATGACAGACAATTGAACACTGAAGCTTTCTTT. Amino acids: CASRDDRQLNTEAFF.